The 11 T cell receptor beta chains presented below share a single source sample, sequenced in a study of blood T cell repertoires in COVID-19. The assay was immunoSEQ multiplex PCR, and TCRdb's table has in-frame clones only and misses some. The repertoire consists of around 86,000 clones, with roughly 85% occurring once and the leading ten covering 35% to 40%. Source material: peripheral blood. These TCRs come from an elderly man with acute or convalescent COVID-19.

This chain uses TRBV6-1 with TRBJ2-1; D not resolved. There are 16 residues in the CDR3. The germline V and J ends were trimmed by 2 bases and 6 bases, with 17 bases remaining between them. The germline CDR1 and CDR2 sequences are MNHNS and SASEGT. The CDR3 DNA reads TGTGCCAGCAGTGAACGTCCGGCGGCGCTAGGCAATGAGCAGTTCTTC. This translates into CASSERPAALGNEQFF.

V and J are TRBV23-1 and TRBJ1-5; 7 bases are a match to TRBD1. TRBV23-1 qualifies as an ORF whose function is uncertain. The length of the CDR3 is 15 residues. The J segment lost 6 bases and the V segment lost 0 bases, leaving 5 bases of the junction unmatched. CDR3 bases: TGCGCCAGCAGTCAATCGAAGGGGGCCCCTCAGCCCCAGCATTTT. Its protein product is CASSQSKGAPQPQHF.

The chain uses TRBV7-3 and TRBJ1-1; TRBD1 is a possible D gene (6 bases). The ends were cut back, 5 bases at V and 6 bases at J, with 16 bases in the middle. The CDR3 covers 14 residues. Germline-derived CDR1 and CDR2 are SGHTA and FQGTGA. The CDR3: CASSASGQRAEAFF. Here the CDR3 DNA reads TGTGCCAGCAGCGCGTCAGGACAGCGCGCTGAAGCTTTCTTT.

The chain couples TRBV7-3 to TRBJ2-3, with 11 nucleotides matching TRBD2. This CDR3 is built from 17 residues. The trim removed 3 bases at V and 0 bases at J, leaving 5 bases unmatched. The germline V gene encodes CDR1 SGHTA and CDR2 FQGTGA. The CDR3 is CASSFAGTSGSTDTQYF. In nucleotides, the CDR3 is TGTGCCAGCAGCTTTGCTGGGACTAGCGGCAGCACAGATACGCAGTATTTT.

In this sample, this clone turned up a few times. The CDR3: CASSAGGLSPLHF. The CDR3 region has the DNA TGTGCCAGCTCGGCAGGGGGCTTGTCACCCCTCCACTTT. This chain uses TRBV12-3 or TRBV12-4 with TRBJ1-6, with 8 nucleotides matching TRBD1. This CDR3 is built from 13 residues. Losses at the gene ends were 8 bases for V and 10 bases for J; bases not matched to a gene: 7.

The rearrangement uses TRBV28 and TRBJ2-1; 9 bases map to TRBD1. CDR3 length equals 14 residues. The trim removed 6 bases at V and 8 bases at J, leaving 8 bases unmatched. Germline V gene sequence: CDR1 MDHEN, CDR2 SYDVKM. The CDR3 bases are TGTGCCAGCAGCAGACAGGGGGGACTTGATGAGCAGTTCTTC. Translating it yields CASSRQGGLDEQFF. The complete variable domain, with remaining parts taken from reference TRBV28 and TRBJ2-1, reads DVKVTQSSRYLVKRTGEKVFLECVQDMDHENMFWYRQDPGLGLRLIYFSYDVKMKEKGDIPEGYSVSREKKERFSLILESASTNQTSMYLCASSRQGGLDEQFFGPGTRLTVL.

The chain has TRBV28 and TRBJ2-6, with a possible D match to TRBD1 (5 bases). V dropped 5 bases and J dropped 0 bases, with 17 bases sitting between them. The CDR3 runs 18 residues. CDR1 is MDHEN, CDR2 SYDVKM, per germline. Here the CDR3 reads CASSTPWTRRSGANVLTF. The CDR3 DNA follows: TGTGCCAGCAGTACCCCATGGACAAGACGCTCTGGGGCCAACGTCCTGACTTTC.

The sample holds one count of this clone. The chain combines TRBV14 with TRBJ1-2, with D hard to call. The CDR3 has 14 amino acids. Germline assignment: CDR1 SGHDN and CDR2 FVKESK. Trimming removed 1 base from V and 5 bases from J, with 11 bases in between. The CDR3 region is CASSQVAGLYGYTF. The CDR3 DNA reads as TGTGCCAGCAGCCAAGTAGCGGGCCTATATGGCTACACCTTC.

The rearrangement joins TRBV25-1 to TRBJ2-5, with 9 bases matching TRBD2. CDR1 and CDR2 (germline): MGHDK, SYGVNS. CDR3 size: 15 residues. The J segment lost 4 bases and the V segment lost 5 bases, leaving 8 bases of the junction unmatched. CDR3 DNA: TGTGCCAGCAGTCCCACAGCGGGAGGTCTAGAGACCCAGTACTTC. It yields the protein CASSPTAGGLETQYF.

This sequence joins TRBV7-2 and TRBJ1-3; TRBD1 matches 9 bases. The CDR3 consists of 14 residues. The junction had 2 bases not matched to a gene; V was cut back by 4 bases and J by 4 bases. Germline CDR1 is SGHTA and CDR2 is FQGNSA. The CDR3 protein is CASSSTGGGNTIYF. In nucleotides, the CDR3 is TGTGCCAGCAGCTCGACAGGGGGAGGAAACACCATATATTTT.

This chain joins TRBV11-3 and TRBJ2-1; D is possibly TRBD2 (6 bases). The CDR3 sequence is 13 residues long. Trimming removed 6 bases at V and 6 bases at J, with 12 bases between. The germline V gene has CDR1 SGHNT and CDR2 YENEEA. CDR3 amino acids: CASSQTSLNEQFF. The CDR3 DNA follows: TGTGCCAGCAGTCAAACTAGCCTCAATGAGCAGTTCTTC.